One sample yielded the 29 T cell receptor beta chains listed below, sequenced in a study of blood T cell repertoires in COVID-19. Sequencing was performed with immunoSEQ multiplex PCR; in TCRdb, only in-frame clones are kept and a portion is missing. The top ten clones hold roughly 8.6% of a sample with over 250,000 clones, around 89% of them seen once. The sequenced sample consisted of PBMCs or T cells enriched from blood (not recorded which). These receptors were taken from a man in his forties who had recovered from COVID-19.

The CDR3 protein is CASSQEGWPGASYNEQFF. The CDR3 DNA reads as TGTGCCAGCAGCCAAGAGGGTTGGCCCGGAGCTTCCTACAATGAGCAGTTCTTC. The genes are TRBV4-2 and TRBJ2-1; D ambiguous. The V gene's germline CDR1 is LGHNA and CDR2 YNFKEQ. There are 18 residues in the CDR3. Trimming pared 0 bases from V and 1 base from J, leaving 16 bases between.

This clone appeared once. The rearrangement joins TRBV9 to TRBJ1-3; 7 positions agree with TRBD1. This CDR3 is built from 17 residues. Germline V CDR1 and CDR2: SGDLS, YYNGEE. V dropped 3 bases and J dropped 4; count of bases not matched to a gene: 13. Here the CDR3 reads CASSAGRTGQRGNTIYF. CDR3 sequence (DNA): TGTGCCAGCAGCGCCGGAAGGACAGGTCAACGGGGAAACACCATATATTTT.

V and J are TRBV7-6 and TRBJ1-2; perhaps TRBD1 as D (5 bases). Between the trimmed V and J ends, which lost 1 base and 1 base, there was a span of 19 bases. The germline CDR1 and CDR2 sequences are SGHVS and FNYEAQ. This CDR3 comprises 18 residues. The CDR3 sequence: CASSLEVISGPDNYGYTF. The CDR3 nucleotides are TGTGCCAGCAGCTTAGAAGTAATTTCAGGGCCGGATAACTATGGCTACACCTTC.

The chain employs TRBV9 and TRBJ2-1; 9 bases align to TRBD1. CDR3 length: 16 residues. Germline-derived CDR1 and CDR2 are SGDLS and YYNGEE. Losses at the gene ends were 2 bases for V and 13 bases for J; bases not matched to a gene: 16. The CDR3 nucleotides read TGTGCCAGCAGCGTTTGGACAGGGGATAAGGGTGGTCGCCAGTTCTTC. Translation: CASSVWTGDKGGRQFF.

The rearrangement uses TRBV7-3 and TRBJ2-3, with 7 bases identical to TRBD2. The CDR3 is 16 amino acids. V shed 5 bases and J 4 bases; nucleotides not matched to a gene: 12. Germline V lookup: CDR1 SGHTA, CDR2 FQGTGA. The CDR3 DNA reads as TGTGCCAGCAGCCGGGGGGACGCCGGAAGAGCAGATACGCAGTATTTT. Its translation is CASSRGDAGRADTQYF.

The chain uses TRBV25-1 and TRBJ1-1, with a tentative D call TRBD1 (6 bases). CDR1 and CDR2 (germline): MGHDK, SYGVNS. Between the trimmed V and J ends, which lost 4 bases and 4 bases, there was a span of 16 bases. The CDR3 consists of 15 residues. CDR3 nucleotide sequence: TGTGCCAGCAGTGGGGGCTGGGGGGGCGCCACTGAAGCTTTCTTT. It encodes CASSGGWGGATEAFF.

This clone was found once. V is TRBV21-1 and J is TRBJ2-1; TRBD2, as called in the table, went unchecked against the DNA. TRBV21-1 is a pseudogene segment. The CDR3 is 16 residues long. Here the CDR3 reads CASSKVRFREFNEQFF. The CDR3 DNA reads TGTGCCAGCAGCAAAGTTCGATTCCGGGAGTTCAATGAGCAGTTCTTC.

V gene TRBV28 combines with J gene TRBJ1-3; D not resolved. Trimming took 3 bases from V and 0 from J, leaving 9 bases between them. Germline V CDR1 and CDR2: MDHEN, SYDVKM. There are 15 residues in the CDR3. The CDR3 DNA reads TGTGCCAGCAGTTTCGCAGGATACTCTGGAAACACCATATATTTT. Translation: CASSFAGYSGNTIYF.

The CDR3: CASSPLQGANTEAFF. CDR3 nucleotides: TGTGCCAGCTCACCCTTACAGGGGGCGAATACTGAAGCTTTCTTT. V and J are TRBV18 and TRBJ1-1; 9 nucleotides match TRBD1. Trimming cost V 3 bases and J 5 bases; bases outside gene matches: 7. This CDR3 region has 15 residues. Germline CDR1 reads KGHSH; CDR2 reads LQKENI.

The V call is TRBV2, the J call TRBJ1-1; 8 bases are a match to TRBD1. This CDR3 spans 15 amino acids. J gave up 2 bases and V 1 base, and 3 bases lay outside the gene matches. Germline V gene data show CDR1 as SNHLY and CDR2 as FYNNEI. CDR3 amino acids: CASSEVDRGNTEAFF. The DNA for the CDR3 is TGTGCCAGCAGTGAAGTTGACAGGGGTAACACTGAAGCTTTCTTT.

The V gene is TRBV7-2, the J gene TRBJ1-1; D is unresolved. Germline V CDR1 and CDR2: SGHTA, FQGNSA. This CDR3 has 13 amino acids. Trimming shortened V by 1 base and J by 1 base, and 4 bases separated the two germline ends. The CDR3 region is CASSLVRNTEAFF. CDR3 sequence (DNA): TGTGCCAGCAGCTTAGTGAGGAACACTGAAGCTTTCTTT.

The rearrangement uses TRBV13 and TRBJ2-5; possible D gene TRBD2, 6 bases. V lost 5 bases, J lost 7 bases, and 8 bases lay in between. CDR3 size: 11 residues. Germline CDR1 reads PRHDT; CDR2 reads FYEKMQ (reference sequence). CDR3 DNA sequence: TGTGCCAGCAGCCCCGGGGGGACCCAGTACTTC. Protein product: CASSPGGTQYF.

The chain links TRBV14 to TRBJ2-7; 9 bases map to TRBD1. The ends lost 7 bases at V and 6 bases at J; junction bases unmatched: 7. Germline-derived CDR1 and CDR2 are SGHDN and FVKESK. The CDR3 has 13 residues. CDR3: CASTGTGRAEQYF. CDR3 DNA: TGTGCCAGCACCGGGACAGGGCGGGCCGAGCAGTACTTC. The full variable domain, in which reference TRBV14 and TRBJ2-7 provide the parts outside the CDR3, is EAGVTQFPSHSVIEKGQTVTLRCDPISGHDNLYWYRRVMGKEIKFLLHFVKESKQDESGMPNNRFLAERTGGTYSTLKVQPAELEDSGVYFCASTGTGRAEQYFGPGTRLTVT.

The rearrangement links TRBV19 to TRBJ1-4; weak D call: TRBD1 (5 bases). Germline V CDR1 and CDR2: LNHDA, SQIVND (reference sequence). The CDR3 totals 16 residues. V gave up 5 bases and J gave up 3 bases, with 16 bases separating them. CDR3 amino acids: CASSPVGRTPNEKLFF. The CDR3 DNA is TGTGCCAGTAGTCCAGTCGGACGGACACCTAATGAAAAACTGTTTTTT.

The V gene is TRBV6-5, the J gene TRBJ2-2; TRBD1 might be the D (5 bases). V lost 4 bases and J lost 2, with 14 bases in between. Germline V gene lookup returns CDR1 MNHEY and CDR2 SVGAGI. This CDR3 region has 16 residues. CDR3 bases: TGTGCCAGCAGTTCCGACAGCTTTCTAAACACCGGGGAGCTGTTTTTT. This codes for CASSSDSFLNTGELFF.

The chain couples TRBV11-3 to TRBJ2-3, with 7 bases identical to TRBD1. Germline values: CDR1 SGHNT, CDR2 YENEEA. CDR3 length equals 15 residues. V lost 5 bases, J lost 5 bases, and 10 bases stayed unmatched. This CDR3 is CASSPGTARRDTQYF. The CDR3 DNA sequence: TGTGCCAGCAGCCCGGGGACAGCGCGAAGAGATACGCAGTATTTT.

This chain joins TRBV10-2 and TRBJ2-1, with 12 nucleotides matching TRBD2. The CDR3 extends over 13 amino acids. Germline V CDR1 and CDR2: WSHSY, SAAADI. Germline trimming cut 8 bases from V and 14 bases from J; bases unmatched to any gene: 10. The CDR3 protein is CASRLAGAPSEFF. CDR3 bases: TGCGCCAGCCGACTAGCGGGGGCCCCATCGGAGTTCTTC.

The rearrangement uses TRBV3-1 (or the pseudogene TRBV3-2) and TRBJ1-4, with a weak D call TRBD1 (5 bases). The CDR3 is 15 residues long. From germline, CDR1 is LGHDT and CDR2 YNNKEL (reference sequence). V gave up 0 bases and J gave up 8 bases, with 13 bases separating them. CDR3 DNA sequence: TGTGCCAGCAGCCAAGATTGGCTACACAGGGAAAAACTGTTTTTT. Its protein is CASSQDWLHREKLFF.

This clone was seen once. The chain combines TRBV6-4 with TRBJ1-4, with D maybe TRBD1 (6 bases). This CDR3 has 18 amino acids. Per the germline V gene, CDR1 is MRHNA and CDR2 is SNTAGT. Trimming stripped 2 bases from V and 4 bases from J, with 20 bases between. CDR3 nucleotides: TGTGCCAGCAGTGACCACAGGGTTGATCAAATTGATAATGAAAAACTGTTTTTT. It specifies CASSDHRVDQIDNEKLFF.

This chain uses TRBV9 with TRBJ2-2; tentatively, D is TRBD1 (6 bases). Germline V gene sequence: CDR1 SGDLS, CDR2 YYNGEE. The germline V and J ends were trimmed by 0 bases and 5 bases, with 11 bases remaining between them. This CDR3 comprises 15 residues. DNA for the CDR3: TGTGCCAGCAGCGTAGACAGGGTACCAACCGGGGAGCTGTTTTTT. Its protein product is CASSVDRVPTGELFF.

This chain joins TRBV19 and TRBJ2-7; the D is unclear. Germline V gene lookup returns CDR1 LNHDA and CDR2 SQIVND (reference sequence). This CDR3 contains 13 residues. Trimming left V 1 base short and J 3 bases short, with 7 bases between. The CDR3 DNA is TGTGCCAGTAGTATAGGTCCGAGCTACGAGCAGTACTTC. This gives the protein CASSIGPSYEQYF.

In its sample, this clone was seen a few times. The chain has TRBV10-3 and TRBJ1-5; TRBD1 is a possible D gene (5 bases). This CDR3 comprises 14 residues. V lost 7 bases, J lost 6 bases, and 16 bases lay in between. Germline CDR1 is ENHRY and CDR2 is SYGVKD. CDR3 sequence reads: CAIKDGGDGQPQHF. The CDR3, as DNA: TGTGCCATCAAGGACGGGGGGGACGGTCAGCCCCAGCATTTT.

The chain is built from TRBV5-8 and TRBJ1-1, with 10 bases aligning to TRBD1. The CDR3 length is 15 residues. The germline CDR1 and CDR2 sequences are SGHTS and YDEGEE. Germline trimming cut 6 bases from V and 4 bases from J; bases unmatched to any gene: 9. Written as DNA, the CDR3 is TGTGCCAGCATCTGGACAGGGGGGGAGGGCACTGAAGCTTTCTTT. Its protein product is CASIWTGGEGTEAFF.

The rearrangement uses TRBV19 and TRBJ1-1, with TRBD1 identical over 8 bases. In germline, CDR1 is LNHDA, CDR2 SQIVND (reference sequence). V shed 7 bases, J shed 7 bases, and the junction held 14 bases outside the gene matches. CDR3 length: 15 amino acids. The CDR3 is CASTTSRTGFGEAFF. DNA of the CDR3: TGTGCCAGTACGACATCGCGGACAGGGTTTGGTGAAGCTTTCTTT.

This clone has only one observation. V gene TRBV28 combines with J gene TRBJ1-5, with 8 positions matching TRBD1. Trimming at V came to 5 bases and at J to 6 bases, leaving 9 bases not matched to a gene. The CDR3 extends over 15 amino acids. Germline V CDR1 and CDR2: MDHEN, SYDVKM. The CDR3 bases are TGTGCCAGCAGTACCCCATCAGGGGGCAGTCAGCCCCAGCATTTT. This translates into CASSTPSGGSQPQHF. The full variable domain, in which reference TRBV28 and TRBJ1-5 provide the parts outside the CDR3, is DVKVTQSSRYLVKRTGEKVFLECVQDMDHENMFWYRQDPGLGLRLIYFSYDVKMKEKGDIPEGYSVSREKKERFSLILESASTNQTSMYLCASSTPSGGSQPQHFGDGTRLSIL.

V is TRBV5-1 and J is TRBJ2-5; D unclear. V lost 4 bases and J lost 4, with 5 bases in between. The CDR3 has 11 amino acids. Germline values: CDR1 SGHRS, CDR2 YFSETQ. CDR3 sequence: CASSGTETQYF. The CDR3 nucleotides read TGCGCCAGCAGCGGCACAGAGACCCAGTACTTC.

The rearrangement uses TRBV5-6 and TRBJ2-1; D remains ambiguous. Between the trimmed V and J ends, which lost 6 bases and 1 base, there was a span of 8 bases. This CDR3 contains 13 residues. Germline-derived CDR1 and CDR2 are SGHDT and YYEEEE. The chain's CDR3 is CASTLLSYNEQFF. The CDR3, as DNA: TGTGCCAGCACTCTACTTTCCTACAATGAGCAGTTCTTC.

Here the CDR3 reads CATKQRESTDTQYF. CDR3 DNA sequence: TGTGCCACAAAACAGCGGGAGAGCACAGATACGCAGTATTTT. The V and J genes are TRBV19 and TRBJ2-3; TRBD2 agrees at 8 bases. The CDR3 covers 14 residues. Germline V gene sequence: CDR1 LNHDA, CDR2 SQIVND (reference sequence). With 10 bases clipped from V and 0 bases from J, the junction kept 6 bases outside the gene matches.

The V call is TRBV9, the J call TRBJ2-1; 9 bases fit TRBD2. This CDR3 has 15 residues. V was clipped by 0 bases and J by 8 bases; unmatched bases: 6. Germline V gene data show CDR1 as SGDLS and CDR2 as YYNGEE. This CDR3 is CASSVVSGGPHEQFF. The CDR3 region has the DNA TGTGCCAGCAGCGTAGTTAGCGGGGGCCCTCATGAGCAGTTCTTC. The full variable domain, in which reference TRBV9 and TRBJ2-1 provide the parts outside the CDR3, is DSGVTQTPKHLITATGQRVTLRCSPRSGDLSVYWYQQSLDQGLQFLIQYYNGEERAKGNILERFSAQQFPDLHSELNLSSLELGDSALYFCASSVVSGGPHEQFFGPGTRLTVL.